The following is a T cell receptor (beta chain) sequence with its context. 13 Jbeta primers and 60 Vbeta primers were used for the PCR. The table came from immunoSEQ multiplex PCR; TCRdb's copy has only in-frame clones and leaves some out. This table holds 150,000 to 200,000 clones, nearly 80% found once. The sample is drawn from a study of cytomegalovirus exposure and HLA in healthy donors. The CDR3 extends over 15 amino acids. Between the trimmed V and J ends, which lost 1 base and 6 bases, there was a span of 15 bases. Germline loops: CDR1 MGHRA, CDR2 YSYEKL. Sequenced material: PBMCs. The chain joins TRBV4-1 to TRBJ1-1; no clear D. The receptor was isolated from a female donor in good health and CMV-seronegative. The CDR3: CASSQGAGSQSEAFF. CDR3 DNA sequence: TGCGCCAGCAGCCAAGGGGCGGGCTCCCAGTCTGAAGCTTTCTTT.